This entry features one TCR beta chain sequence. This sample was taken from a study of shared T cell receptors in the human thymus. The repertoire was sequenced with immunoSEQ multiplex PCR; TCRdb's copy has only in-frame clones and lacks some. Of some 660,000 clones listed, 87% are singletons. Germline loops: CDR1 SGHRS, CDR2 YFSETQ. Trimming at V came to 2 bases and at J to 5 bases, leaving 4 bases not matched to a gene. The CDR3 runs to 13 residues. The data were also submitted as part of a second study, on human thymus T cells. As that report states: Thymic and blood repertoires showed apparently biased V and J gene usage.

The sample taken for sequencing was thymocytes. The chain uses TRBV5-1 and TRBJ2-7, with 7 bases fitting TRBD1. This TCR was recovered from a boy under three years old with a congenital heart defect. DNA for the CDR3: TGCGCCAGCAGCTTCGGACAGGCCCACGAGCAGTACTTC. This gives the protein CASSFGQAHEQYF.